This entry describes one T cell receptor beta chain. Its antigen is undetermined. These data are taken from a study of shared clonotypes between healthy human individuals. Findings of the study overall: Estimated clonotype richness was generally higher in naive than memory subsets. Donor scarcity curtailed the genetic and exposure-history diversity represented herein.

Several immunoSEQ plates received, in even portions, the genomic DNA of each subset. Assay used: immunoSEQ multiplex PCR; TCRdb lists only in-frame clones, some missing. The sample records roughly 1 million clones, approximately 80% being singletons. This CDR3 spans 16 amino acids. Healthy adults negative for HIV, lacking recent acute infections or vaccinations, served as donors. The sample taken for sequencing was memory CD4+ T cells from PBMCs. Subset defined: CD45RA-negative fraction. The clonotype originates from a man younger than 35 in good health. Some clones in this sample may be carry-over from other donors' samples. The chain links TRBV12-2 to TRBJ1-2; TRBD1, the D gene given by the table, was not confirmed from the DNA. TRBV12-2 is labeled a pseudogene. The chain's CDR3 is CASRLVQGQTYYGYTF. The CDR3 DNA sequence: TGTGCAAGTCGCTTAGTTCAGGGCCAGACTTACTATGGCTACACCTTC.